This passage covers 15 T cell receptor beta chains from one sample sequenced in a study of blood T cell repertoires in COVID-19. TCRdb's table, derived via immunoSEQ multiplex PCR, lists solely in-frame clones and lacks some. Among a few hundred thousand clones listed, 86% were seen once. The sample taken for sequencing was peripheral blood. The receptors stem from a man aged 40-49 years who had recovered from COVID-19.

This chain connects TRBV30 to TRBJ1-6; D call uncertain. CDR3 length: 13 residues. Germline CDR1 GTSNPN, CDR2 SVGIG (reference sequence). Between the trimmed V and J ends, which lost 7 bases and 10 bases, there was a span of 17 bases. The CDR3 reads CAYRVLPGSPLHF. The CDR3 DNA is TGTGCCTACCGGGTCCTACCTGGATCACCCCTCCACTTT.

This clone was counted a few times. This chain joins TRBV2 and TRBJ2-1; 8 nucleotides match TRBD1. The CDR3 covers 12 residues. Germline V gene data show CDR1 as SNHLY and CDR2 as FYNNEI. Unmatched junction bases numbered 5, after V lost 6 bases and J lost 10 bases. The CDR3 sequence: CASRLTGEEQFF. The DNA for the CDR3 is TGTGCCAGCAGGCTGACAGGGGAGGAGCAGTTCTTC.

The chain has TRBV6-2 or TRBV6-3 and TRBJ2-5; 8 nucleotides align to TRBD1. The V gene end was trimmed by 6 bases and the J gene end by 5 bases; junction bases not matched to a gene: 17. Germline loops: CDR1 MNHEY, CDR2 SVGEGT. This CDR3 comprises 17 residues. CDR3 DNA: TGTGCCAGCAGCCGCGGTACCGGACAGGGCTTTTGGGAGACCCAGTACTTC. Its translation is CASSRGTGQGFWETQYF.

This chain connects TRBV4-1 to TRBJ1-6, with 7 bases matching TRBD1. The CDR3 totals 14 residues. Losses at the gene ends were 4 bases for V and 5 bases for J; bases not matched to a gene: 2. Germline V lookup: CDR1 MGHRA, CDR2 YSYEKL. The CDR3 sequence: CASSLGQNNSPLHF. The CDR3, as DNA: TGCGCCAGCAGCCTGGGACAGAATAATTCACCCCTCCACTTT.

This chain uses TRBV5-4 with TRBJ2-2; TRBD2 matches at 7 bases. V was clipped by 2 bases and J by 3 bases; unmatched bases: 7. The CDR3 spans 16 residues. Germline lookup yields CDR1 SGHNT and CDR2 YYREEE (reference sequence). The CDR3 loop reads CASSFGAGLHTGELFF. The CDR3 DNA reads as TGTGCCAGCAGCTTTGGAGCGGGACTTCACACCGGGGAGCTGTTTTTT.

The chain uses TRBV19 and TRBJ1-5; D ambiguous. The CDR3 length is 13 residues. CDR1 LNHDA and CDR2 SQIVND come from the germline V gene (reference sequence). V was trimmed by 4 bases and J by 10 bases, leaving 14 bases between them. The CDR3 spells CASSNGEVTPQHF. CDR3 sequence (DNA): TGTGCCAGTAGTAATGGGGAGGTAACACCCCAGCATTTT.

V is TRBV5-1 and J is TRBJ2-1, with D perhaps matching TRBD1 (6 bases). Germline CDR1 SGHRS, CDR2 YFSETQ. The CDR3 runs 15 residues. V was pared by 7 bases and J by 8 bases, with 22 bases between. The CDR3 is CASSTPDRTIDEQFF. CDR3 DNA: TGCGCCAGCTCTACACCAGACAGGACGATAGATGAGCAGTTCTTC.

V gene TRBV28 combines with J gene TRBJ1-1; D is perhaps TRBD1 (5 bases). Trimming cost V 5 bases and J 0 bases, with 19 bases left between them. This CDR3 has 17 residues. Germline loops: CDR1 MDHEN, CDR2 SYDVKM. The CDR3 DNA is TGTGCCAGCAGTCCCGTCCTCGTTGACAGAATGAACACTGAAGCTTTCTTT. Translation gives CASSPVLVDRMNTEAFF.

The chain is built from TRBV7-9 and TRBJ2-6, with 9 positions matching TRBD1. CDR1 and CDR2 (germline): SEHNR, FQNEAQ (reference sequence). There are 18 residues in the CDR3. V gave up 3 bases and J gave up 2 bases; unmatched junction bases: 8. The CDR3, as DNA: TGTGCCAGCAGCTTTGGTGGGACAGGGAACGCTGGGGCCAACGTCCTGACTTTC. Translating it yields CASSFGGTGNAGANVLTF.

The genes are TRBV7-2 and TRBJ2-2; 7 bases are shared with TRBD1. Germline V gene data show CDR1 as SGHTA and CDR2 as FQGNSA. V dropped 5 bases and J dropped 3; count of bases not matched to a gene: 9. This CDR3 is 16 amino acids long. DNA of the CDR3: TGTGCCAGCAGCCCTCCGGGACAGTCATACACCGGGGAGCTGTTTTTT. Translated, it gives CASSPPGQSYTGELFF.

This sequence joins TRBV14 and TRBJ1-2, with D unresolved. The CDR3 is 15 amino acids. Trimming stripped 1 base from V and 4 bases from J, with 13 bases between. Germline V gene lookup returns CDR1 SGHDN and CDR2 FVKESK. The CDR3 here is CASSQGVESLYGYTF. CDR3 bases: TGTGCCAGCAGCCAAGGAGTGGAGTCTCTCTATGGCTACACCTTC.

This chain uses TRBV6-1 with TRBJ1-2; a weak D match, TRBD1 (5 bases). Germline CDR1 reads MNHNS; CDR2 reads SASEGT. The V end lost 0 bases, the J end lost 7 bases, and 9 bases lay between the germline ends. The CDR3 loop spans 13 amino acids. CDR3 coding DNA: TGTGCCAGCAGTGAAGCCAGGGTATCTGGCTACACCTTC. It specifies CASSEARVSGYTF.

This chain links TRBV4-3 with TRBJ1-2; no clear D. The CDR3 spans 15 residues. The germline V gene has CDR1 LGHNA and CDR2 YSLEER. V lost 1 base and J 1 base, leaving 10 bases between the germline ends. This chain's CDR3 is CASSQGASSNYGYTF. The DNA of the CDR3 is TGCGCCAGCAGCCAAGGGGCGTCAAGTAACTATGGCTACACCTTC.

The V call is TRBV9, the J call TRBJ2-3, with 9 bases aligning to TRBD1. Germline CDR1 is SGDLS and CDR2 is YYNGEE. The CDR3 runs 19 residues. V shed 0 bases, J shed 4 bases, and the junction held 15 bases outside the gene matches. This CDR3 is CASSVGRDRVTRGSDTQYF. Here the CDR3 DNA reads TGTGCCAGCAGCGTAGGGCGGGACAGGGTTACGAGGGGATCAGATACGCAGTATTTT.

This rearrangement joins TRBV6-2 or TRBV6-3 to TRBJ2-7, with 8 bases matching TRBD2. CDR1 and CDR2 from the germline V gene are MNHEY and SVGEGT. The CDR3 runs 14 residues. Germline trimming cut 5 bases from V and 3 bases from J; bases unmatched to any gene: 6. CDR3 coding DNA: TGTGCCAGCAGTACCCTTGCGGGGGGCTACGAGCAGTACTTC. It specifies CASSTLAGGYEQYF.